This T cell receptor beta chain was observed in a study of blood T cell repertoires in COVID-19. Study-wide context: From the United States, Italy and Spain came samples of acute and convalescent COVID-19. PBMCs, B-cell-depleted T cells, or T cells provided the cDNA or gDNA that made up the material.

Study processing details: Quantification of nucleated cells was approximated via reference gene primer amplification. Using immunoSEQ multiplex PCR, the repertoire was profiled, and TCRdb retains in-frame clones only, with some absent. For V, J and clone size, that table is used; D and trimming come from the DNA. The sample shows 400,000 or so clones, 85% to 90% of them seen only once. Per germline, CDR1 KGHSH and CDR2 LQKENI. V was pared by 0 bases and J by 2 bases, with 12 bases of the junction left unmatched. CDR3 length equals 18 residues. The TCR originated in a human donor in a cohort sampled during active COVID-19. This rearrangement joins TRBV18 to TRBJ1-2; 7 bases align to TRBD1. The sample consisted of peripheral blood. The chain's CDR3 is CASSPPEIVTGENYGYTF. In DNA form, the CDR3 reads TGTGCCAGCTCACCACCCGAAATTGTCACAGGGGAGAACTATGGCTACACCTTC.